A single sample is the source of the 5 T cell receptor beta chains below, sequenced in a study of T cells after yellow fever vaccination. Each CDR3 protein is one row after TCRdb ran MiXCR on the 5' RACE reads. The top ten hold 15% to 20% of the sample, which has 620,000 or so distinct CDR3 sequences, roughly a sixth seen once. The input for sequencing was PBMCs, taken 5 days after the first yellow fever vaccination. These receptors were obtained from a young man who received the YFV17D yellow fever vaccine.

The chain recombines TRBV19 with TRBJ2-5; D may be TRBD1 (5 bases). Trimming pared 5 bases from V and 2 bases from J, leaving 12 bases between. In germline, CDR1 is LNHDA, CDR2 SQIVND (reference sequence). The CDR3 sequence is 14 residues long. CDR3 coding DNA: TGTGCCAGTAGTCCCCTAGGGGTACAAGAGACCCAGTACTTC. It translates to CASSPLGVQETQYF.

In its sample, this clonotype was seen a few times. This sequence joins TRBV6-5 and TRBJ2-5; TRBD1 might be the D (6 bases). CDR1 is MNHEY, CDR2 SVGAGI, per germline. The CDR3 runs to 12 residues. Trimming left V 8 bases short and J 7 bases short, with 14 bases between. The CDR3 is CASRFARGTQYF. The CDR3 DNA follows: TGTGCCAGCCGGTTTGCCAGGGGGACCCAGTACTTC.

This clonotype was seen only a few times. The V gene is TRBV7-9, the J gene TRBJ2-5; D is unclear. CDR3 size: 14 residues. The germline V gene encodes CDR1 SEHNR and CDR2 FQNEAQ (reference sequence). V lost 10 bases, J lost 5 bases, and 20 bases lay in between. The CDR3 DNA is TGTGCCATCGGTAACCCGCTGCCCGCCGAGACCCAGTACTTC. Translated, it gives CAIGNPLPAETQYF.

The CDR3 nucleotides read TGTGCCAGCAGTTACGAGCGGGGGGGGAAGGATAAGCAGTTCTTC. Translation: CASSYERGGKDKQFF. V usage is TRBV6-2 or TRBV6-3 and J usage is TRBJ2-1, with TRBD2 matching over 10 bases. V dropped 2 bases and J dropped 11; count of bases not matched to a gene: 9. Germline V gives CDR1 MNHEY, CDR2 SVGEGT. This CDR3 has 15 amino acids.

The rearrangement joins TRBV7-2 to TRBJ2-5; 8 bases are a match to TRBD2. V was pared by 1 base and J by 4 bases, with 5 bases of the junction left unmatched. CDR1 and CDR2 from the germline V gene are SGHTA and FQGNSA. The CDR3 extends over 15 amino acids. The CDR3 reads CASSLVSGDGETQYF. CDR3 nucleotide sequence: TGTGCCAGCAGCTTAGTTAGCGGGGACGGAGAGACCCAGTACTTC.